The 25 T cell receptor beta chains presented below share a single source sample, sequenced in a study of neurological immune-mediated disorders. TCRdb reprocessed the 5' RACE reads with MiXCR, giving one entry per CDR3 protein. The table records about 28,000 distinct CDR3 sequences, roughly an eighth of them present only once. Sequenced sample: PBMCs. Receptors originate from an older woman in good health.

This clonotype was observed many times. The rearrangement joins TRBV10-2 to TRBJ1-3, with unresolved D. Germline loops: CDR1 WSHSY, CDR2 SAAADI. The CDR3 is made up of 11 amino acids. V lost 11 bases to trimming and J lost 2 bases, with 7 bases between them. CDR3 region: CAAGPGNTIYF. CDR3 nucleotide sequence: TGCGCCGCTGGGCCTGGAAACACCATATATTTT.

This clonotype was recorded at least ten times. The V call is TRBV7-2, the J call TRBJ1-5, with no clear D. The V gene lost 1 base and the J gene lost 3 bases, with 7 bases spanning the gap. The CDR3 contains 14 residues. Germline V CDR1 and CDR2: SGHTA, FQGNSA. DNA of the CDR3: TGTGCCAGCAGCTTAGAAATAGCCAATCAGCCCCAGCATTTT. It translates to CASSLEIANQPQHF.

This clonotype was counted many times. The rearrangement links TRBV9 to TRBJ2-2; D ambiguous. With 2 bases removed from V and 3 bases from J, the gap between germline ends came to 14 bases. The CDR3 sequence is 16 residues long. Germline CDR1 is SGDLS and CDR2 is YYNGEE. The CDR3 DNA is TGTGCCAGCAGCGTCGAGCCAGACCGATACACCGGGGAGCTGTTTTTT. Protein: CASSVEPDRYTGELFF.

The table lists this clonotype with many counts. The chain carries TRBV3-1 and TRBJ1-2, with D unresolved. Trimming stripped 1 base from V and 0 bases from J, with 15 bases between. The CDR3 length is 17 residues. The germline CDR1 and CDR2 sequences are LGHDT and YNNKEL (reference sequence). DNA for the CDR3: TGTGCCAGCAGCCAAGTTTTTCCGGTACCCGCTAACTATGGCTACACCTTC. This codes for CASSQVFPVPANYGYTF.

This clonotype showed up many times. V usage is TRBV7-9 and J usage is TRBJ2-5, with 9 bases lining up with TRBD1. The V segment lost 2 bases and the J segment 2 bases; nucleotides outside the gene matches: 15. This CDR3 comprises 19 residues. Germline CDR1 and CDR2: SEHNR and FQNEAQ (reference sequence). The CDR3 spells CASSLFHRGGDRAQETQYF. The DNA for the CDR3 is TGTGCCAGCAGCTTATTTCATCGGGGTGGGGACAGGGCACAAGAGACCCAGTACTTC.

This clonotype was counted many times. The genes are TRBV12-3 or TRBV12-4 and TRBJ2-2; 11 nucleotides match TRBD2. This CDR3 contains 16 residues. V shed 6 bases, J shed 4 bases, and the junction held 7 bases outside the gene matches. This CDR3 reads CASRLPSGGFTGELFF. In DNA form, the CDR3 reads TGTGCCAGCAGGCTACCTAGCGGGGGGTTCACCGGGGAGCTGTTTTTT.

This clonotype was found many times. J is TRBJ1-4 and V is TRBV5-5; no reliable D call. The germline V gene encodes CDR1 SGHKS and CDR2 YYEKEE (reference sequence). The CDR3 is 13 amino acids. V lost 1 base and J lost 7, with 8 bases in between. The DNA for the CDR3 is TGTGCCAGCAGCTTGAACTACGTTGAAAAACTGTTTTTT. It specifies CASSLNYVEKLFF.

Remarks on this clonotype: The junction shows a germline mismatch at one end, possibly a read error. The V and J genes are TRBV24-1 and TRBJ2-1; TRBD2 aligns across 9 bases. Germline V lookup: CDR1 KGHDR, CDR2 SFDVKD. This CDR3 region has 16 residues. CDR3 nucleotides: TGTGCCACAAGTGCTGCGAAGCGGGGGGACAACAATGAGCAGTTCTTC. Its protein product is CATSAAKRGDNNEQFF.

This clonotype was recorded many times. V and J are TRBV7-8 and TRBJ1-5; D uncertain. Germline V gives CDR1 SGHVS, CDR2 FQNEAQ. The V end was cut by 1 base, the J end by 9 bases, with 10 bases between. The CDR3 consists of 13 residues. The CDR3 DNA follows: TGTGCCAGCAGCTTAGTATCAGGAGGGCCCCAGCATTTT. Its protein product is CASSLVSGGPQHF.

The chain uses TRBV5-5 and TRBJ1-5; 7 nucleotides align to TRBD1. V lost 4 bases, J lost 0 bases, and 4 bases stayed unmatched. In germline, CDR1 is SGHKS, CDR2 YYEKEE (reference sequence). The CDR3 extends over 15 amino acids. CDR3 nucleotide sequence: TGTGCCAGCAGCCCAGGGACAGTTAGCAATCAGCCCCAGCATTTT. Residues: CASSPGTVSNQPQHF.

This clonotype was observed many times. This sequence joins TRBV9 and TRBJ2-5; TRBD2 aligns across 12 bases. CDR1 SGDLS and CDR2 YYNGEE come from the germline V gene. The CDR3 is made up of 14 amino acids. Germline trimming cut 4 bases from V and 5 bases from J; bases unmatched to any gene: 3. CDR3 bases: TGTGCCAGCAGCCGGACTAGCGGGGAGGAGACCCAGTACTTC. It yields the protein CASSRTSGEETQYF.

As for this clonotype: One end of the junction fails to match germline, which may point to a read error. J is TRBJ2-3 and V is TRBV5-1; 7 bases align to TRBD1. The germline gives CDR1 SGHRS, CDR2 YFSETQ. The CDR3 length is 15 residues. CDR3 sequence reads: CANSPTGPSTDTHYF. The DNA of the CDR3 is TGCGCCAACAGCCCGACAGGGCCTAGCACAGATACGCATTATTTT. The full variable domain, rest sourced from reference TRBV5-1 and TRBJ2-3, is KAGVTQTPRYLIKTRGQQVTLSCSPISGHRSVSWYQQTPGQGLQFLFEYFSETQRNKGNFPGRFSGRQFSNSRSEMNVSTLELGDSALYLCANSPTGPSTDTHYFGPGTRLTVL.

This clonotype was observed many times. This sequence joins TRBV5-1 and TRBJ2-1, with 10 bases fitting TRBD2. Trimming took 2 bases from V and 4 from J; bases not matched to a gene: 3. This CDR3 is 15 amino acids long. CDR1 and CDR2 (germline): SGHRS, YFSETQ. The CDR3 here is CASSLGGLAYNEQFF. The DNA for the CDR3 is TGCGCCAGCAGCTTAGGGGGACTAGCGTACAATGAGCAGTTCTTC. Full variable domain (remainder filled in from reference TRBV5-1 and TRBJ2-1): KAGVTQTPRYLIKTRGQQVTLSCSPISGHRSVSWYQQTPGQGLQFLFEYFSETQRNKGNFPGRFSGRQFSNSRSEMNVSTLELGDSALYLCASSLGGLAYNEQFFGPGTRLTVL.

This clonotype was seen at least ten times. The chain carries TRBV9 and TRBJ1-6; D is uncertain. This CDR3 spans 14 amino acids. Trimming took 4 bases from V and 9 from J, leaving 14 bases between them. The germline V gene has CDR1 SGDLS and CDR2 YYNGEE. CDR3 region: CASSPTGLGSPLHF. The CDR3 nucleotides are TGTGCCAGCAGCCCCACCGGCCTCGGTTCACCCCTCCACTTT.

This clonotype was seen a few times. V is TRBV4-3 and J is TRBJ2-3, with 9 bases identical to TRBD2. V dropped 0 bases and J dropped 6; count of bases not matched to a gene: 10. The CDR3 totals 17 residues. The germline gives CDR1 LGHNA, CDR2 YSLEER. The CDR3 protein is CASSQDSLAGPRDTQYF. The CDR3 DNA is TGCGCCAGCAGCCAAGATTCTCTAGCGGGGCCTAGGGATACGCAGTATTTT.

The gene calls are TRBV19 and TRBJ2-3; 11 bases are a match to TRBD2. Germline lookup yields CDR1 LNHDA and CDR2 SQIVND (reference sequence). The length of the CDR3 is 16 residues. Trimming cost V 4 bases and J 6 bases; bases outside gene matches: 9. The CDR3 nucleotides are TGTGCCAGTAGTACCTCCTTAGCGGGGGGGCGGGATACGCAGTATTTT. It yields the protein CASSTSLAGGRDTQYF.

Ten or more counts support this clonotype. The chain has TRBV7-2 and TRBJ1-1, with D uncertain. The CDR3 is 14 amino acids. The germline V gene has CDR1 SGHTA and CDR2 FQGNSA. V was shortened by 5 bases and J by 1 base, with 11 bases between the two germline ends. The CDR3 DNA reads TGTGCCAGCAGCGCATGGACGGGGAACACTGAAGCTTTCTTT. Encoded protein: CASSAWTGNTEAFF.

This clonotype was seen ten or more times. The chain employs TRBV7-9 and TRBJ2-3; the D gene is possibly TRBD1 (6 bases). The CDR3 contains 15 residues. The V gene lost 3 bases and the J gene lost 1 base, with 11 bases spanning the gap. CDR1 and CDR2 (germline): SEHNR, FQNEAQ (reference sequence). CDR3 amino acids: CASSFIRGRTDTQYF. CDR3 coding DNA: TGTGCCAGCAGCTTCATCAGGGGCCGCACAGATACGCAGTATTTT.

This clonotype has a count of ten or more. CDR3 loop: CASSQVGYWSGVNTEAFF. As DNA, the CDR3 is TGTGCCAGCAGCCAAGTAGGCTACTGGTCGGGTGTGAACACTGAAGCTTTCTTT. The chain joins TRBV14 to TRBJ1-1; D remains unclear. This CDR3 comprises 18 residues. Per germline, CDR1 SGHDN and CDR2 FVKESK. V lost 1 base, J lost 0 bases, and 18 bases lay in between. Variable domain in full (rest from reference TRBV14 and TRBJ1-1): EAGVTQFPSHSVIEKGQTVTLRCDPISGHDNLYWYRRVMGKEIKFLLHFVKESKQDESGMPNNRFLAERTGGTYSTLKVQPAELEDSGVYFCASSQVGYWSGVNTEAFFGQGTRLTVV.

This clonotype has at least ten counts. The V call is TRBV5-6, the J call TRBJ1-4; unclear D gene. Trimming took 2 bases from V and 5 from J, leaving 7 bases between them. The CDR3 covers 13 residues. Germline V gene lookup returns CDR1 SGHDT and CDR2 YYEEEE. The CDR3 nucleotides read TGTGCCAGCAGCTTTGGTCTAAATGAAAAACTGTTTTTT. Translated, it gives CASSFGLNEKLFF.

This clonotype was seen many times. The gene calls are TRBV18 and TRBJ2-3, with a tentative D call TRBD1 (5 bases). Germline-derived CDR1 and CDR2 are KGHSH and LQKENI. CDR3 length: 13 residues. The V end was cut by 3 bases, the J end by 6 bases, with 10 bases between. In DNA form, the CDR3 reads TGTGCCAGCTCACCGGTAGGGGCGGATACGCAGTATTTT. Amino acids: CASSPVGADTQYF.

This clonotype was observed many times. The genes are TRBV19 and TRBJ1-1; no clear D gene. Per germline, CDR1 LNHDA and CDR2 SQIVND (reference sequence). Trimming removed 0 bases at V and 5 bases at J, with 16 bases between. This CDR3 is built from 16 residues. CDR3 DNA: TGTGCCAGTAGTATAGAACCAGACCTCTTGGGAACTGAAGCTTTCTTT. Translating gives CASSIEPDLLGTEAFF.

This clonotype appeared many times. The chain couples TRBV18 to TRBJ2-2, with D hard to call. CDR1 and CDR2 from the germline V gene are KGHSH and LQKENI. The CDR3 consists of 14 residues. The V and J ends lost 0 bases and 6 bases respectively, with 8 bases between them. The CDR3 DNA reads TGTGCCAGCTCACCACCGTCAGAATCCGGGGAGCTGTTTTTT. Its protein is CASSPPSESGELFF.

This clonotype was found many times. The chain has TRBV3-1 and TRBJ1-3; possible D gene TRBD1, 5 bases. In germline, CDR1 is LGHDT, CDR2 YNNKEL (reference sequence). This CDR3 is built from 16 residues. V was clipped by 0 bases and J by 8 bases, with 17 bases between them. The CDR3 coding sequence is TGTGCCAGCAGCCAAGAACAGGCTGGCGGGAAACACACCATATATTTT. Translating gives CASSQEQAGGKHTIYF.

The table lists this clonotype with many counts. This rearrangement joins TRBV28 to TRBJ1-2; D not resolved. The ends were cut back, 2 bases at V and 4 bases at J, with 17 bases in the middle. Germline lookup yields CDR1 MDHEN and CDR2 SYDVKM. The CDR3 has 16 amino acids. The CDR3 DNA reads TGTGCCAGCAGTTTACAATCCCTCCCGGCGGTCTATGGCTACACCTTC. Protein: CASSLQSLPAVYGYTF.